Each of the 26 T cell receptor beta chains below was sequenced from the same sample in a study of identical twins. TCRdb re-derived calls from the 5' RACE reads in MiXCR, one entry per CDR3 protein. The table has 1.5 million or so distinct CDR3 sequences, about 31% seen once. Sequenced material: cord blood. These receptors originate from a newborn girl in good health.

Many counts were recorded for this clonotype. The V and J genes are TRBV6-6 and TRBJ2-5; D is possibly TRBD2 (6 bases). Per germline, CDR1 MNHNY and CDR2 SVGAGI (reference sequence). V was trimmed by 5 bases and J by 3 bases, leaving 13 bases between them. The CDR3 length is 14 residues. CDR3: CASSPPSGEETQYF. CDR3 bases: TGTGCCAGCAGTCCCCCCTCGGGGGAAGAGACCCAGTACTTC.

DNA for the CDR3: TGTGCCACCAGTGCCGGACGGTATGAGCAGTACTTC. Translation gives CATSAGRYEQYF. The chain employs TRBV24-1 and TRBJ2-4; D not resolved. CDR1 is KGHDR, CDR2 SFDVKD, per germline. V lost 5 bases and J 13 bases, leaving 14 bases between the germline ends. The CDR3 totals 12 residues.

This clonotype was counted a few times. The gene calls are TRBV6-6 and TRBJ2-7, with TRBD2 as a possible D gene (5 bases). The CDR3 is made up of 13 amino acids. Trimming took off 3 bases at V and 5 bases at J, with 11 bases between the two ends. Germline V gene lookup returns CDR1 MNHNY and CDR2 SVGAGI (reference sequence). The CDR3 loop is CASSYQRVHEQYF. Here the CDR3 DNA reads TGTGCCAGCAGTTATCAGAGGGTCCACGAGCAGTACTTC.

The chain uses TRBV19 and TRBJ1-5, with TRBD1 matching 7 bases. J was trimmed by 6 bases and V by 2 bases; bases with no gene match: 7. The germline V gene has CDR1 LNHDA and CDR2 SQIVND (reference sequence). The CDR3 extends over 15 amino acids. The CDR3 nucleotides read TGTGCCAGTAGTATACGGACAGGTCCCACTCAGCCCCAGCATTTT. Its translation is CASSIRTGPTQPQHF.

This clonotype turned up a few times. This rearrangement joins TRBV7-9 to TRBJ2-1, with 13 bases identical to TRBD2. The CDR3 has 18 amino acids. CDR1 is SEHNR and CDR2 is FQNEAQ in the germline V gene (reference sequence). Trimming removed 5 bases from V and 4 bases from J; junction bases left unmatched: 11. The chain's CDR3 is CASSLRPGLAGKYNEQFF. As DNA, the CDR3 is TGTGCCAGCAGCCTAAGGCCGGGACTAGCGGGGAAATACAATGAGCAGTTCTTC.

The rearrangement links TRBV20-1 to TRBJ1-1; D remains unclear. CDR1 DFQATT and CDR2 SNEGSKA come from the germline V gene (reference sequence). V was cut by 3 bases and J by 1 base, with 12 bases left in between. This CDR3 spans 14 amino acids. Written as DNA, the CDR3 is TGCAGTGCTAGCCCAGAGACCTCGAACACTGAAGCTTTCTTT. The encoded protein is CSASPETSNTEAFF.

This clonotype has a count of ten or more. Germline and junction disagree at one end, which may indicate a read error. The J gene is TRBJ2-1, the V gene TRBV7-2, with 10 positions matching TRBD2. From germline, CDR1 is SGHTA and CDR2 FQGNSA. This CDR3 region has 15 residues. The CDR3 nucleotides are TGCGCCAGCAGCTTAAGGACTAGCGGCGACAATGAGCAGTTCTTC. Translating it yields CASSLRTSGDNEQFF.

The genes are TRBV10-3 and TRBJ2-7, with 11 bases that match TRBD1. This CDR3 comprises 15 residues. From germline, CDR1 is ENHRY and CDR2 SYGVKD. The V segment lost 6 bases and the J segment 3 bases; nucleotides outside the gene matches: 7. In DNA, the CDR3 is TGTGCCATCAGCTATGGACAGGGGGCAGACTACGAGCAGTACTTC. Translation: CAISYGQGADYEQYF.

The genes are TRBV24-1 and TRBJ2-1; D is undetermined. The last part of the DNA fits TRBJ2-7 better; the J call may be wrong. Germline V lookup: CDR1 KGHDR, CDR2 SFDVKD. This CDR3 comprises 16 residues. The CDR3 sequence: CATSEQKGSSYNEQYF. The CDR3 nucleotides are TGTGCCACCAGTGAGCAGAAAGGAAGCTCCTACAATGAGCAGTACTTC.

The V and J genes are TRBV7-9 and TRBJ2-4, with 7 bases fitting TRBD1. CDR3 length: 18 amino acids. V shed 1 base and J 0 bases; nucleotides not matched to a gene: 9. Germline CDR1 and CDR2: SEHNR and FQNEAQ (reference sequence). This CDR3 reads CASSLGTGDLLAKNIQYF. The CDR3 DNA is TGTGCCAGCAGCTTAGGAACAGGGGACCTCTTAGCCAAAAACATTCAGTACTTC.

About this clonotype itself: Germline and junction disagree at one end, which may indicate a read error. The chain links TRBV12-3 or TRBV12-4 to TRBJ1-4; D is unresolved. The CDR3 has 12 amino acids. The CDR3 bases are TGTGCCAGCAGTTTGACGTATGAAGAACTGTTTTTT. As protein: CASSLTYEELFF.

The chain combines TRBV2 with TRBJ2-5; TRBD2 might be the D (6 bases). The CDR3 spans 13 residues. Per the germline V gene, CDR1 is SNHLY and CDR2 is FYNNEI. Trimming removed 6 bases at V and 3 bases at J, with 11 bases between. CDR3 sequence: CASRPLAKETQYF. As DNA, the CDR3 is TGTGCCAGCAGGCCCCTAGCGAAAGAGACCCAGTACTTC.

This clonotype showed up many times. The gene calls are TRBV29-1 and TRBJ2-1; perhaps D is TRBD1 or TRBD2 (6 bases each). The CDR3 is made up of 14 amino acids. V shed 4 bases and J shed 6 bases, with 16 bases lying between them. Germline V gene data show CDR1 as SQVTM and CDR2 as ANQGSEA. CDR3 coding DNA: TGCAGCGTTGTTCGTTCGGGGGCTTCCAATGAGCAGTTCTTC. This translates into CSVVRSGASNEQFF.

In this sample, this clonotype turned up once. A single base separates this from a much larger clone, so it may be a read error. The chain carries TRBV3-1 and TRBJ2-1; D call uncertain. Germline V gene sequence: CDR1 LGHDT, CDR2 YNNKEL (reference sequence). The CDR3 is 13 amino acids. CDR3 residues: CASSPRLGNERFF. CDR3 coding DNA: TGTGCCAGCAGCCCCCGGCTGGGCAATGAGCGGTTCTTC.

J is TRBJ2-1 and V is TRBV20-1, with 10 nucleotides matching TRBD1. CDR1 is DFQATT, CDR2 SNEGSKA, per germline (reference sequence). This CDR3 region has 16 residues. Trimming at V came to 6 bases and at J to 6 bases, leaving 14 bases not matched to a gene. The CDR3 is CSAPGLPGQGSNEQFF. The CDR3 nucleotides are TGCAGTGCCCCCGGACTTCCGGGACAGGGGTCCAATGAGCAGTTCTTC.

This clonotype was seen many times. This chain joins TRBV20-1 and TRBJ1-2; D is undetermined. This CDR3 is built from 14 residues. Germline assignment: CDR1 DFQATT and CDR2 SNEGSKA (reference sequence). V shed 1 base and J shed 8 bases, with 17 bases lying between them. CDR3 DNA: TGCAGTGCTAGAGGATATGGAGGCGCGGAGGGCTACACCTTC. It encodes CSARGYGGAEGYTF.

This clonotype has just a few counts. This chain links TRBV4-1 with TRBJ1-5; D is uncertain. The germline V gene encodes CDR1 MGHRA and CDR2 YSYEKL. The CDR3 is made up of 16 amino acids. V gave up 0 bases and J gave up 0 bases, with 9 bases separating them. CDR3 residues: CASSQENTYSNQPQHF. CDR3 coding DNA: TGCGCCAGCAGCCAAGAAAACACCTATAGCAATCAGCCCCAGCATTTT.

DNA for the CDR3: TGTGCCAGCAGCCAATCGGGGGGGCTTACAGAGACCCAGTACTTC. The encoded protein is CASSQSGGLTETQYF. This chain joins TRBV3-1 and TRBJ2-5, with 8 positions matching TRBD2. J lost 4 bases, V lost 2 bases, and 6 bases had no gene match. This CDR3 has 15 amino acids. The germline V gene has CDR1 LGHDT and CDR2 YNNKEL (reference sequence).

The chain combines TRBV10-1 with TRBJ2-4; 7 bases are a match to TRBD1. The J call may be incorrect, as the DNA end agrees better with TRBJ2-7. Germline loops: CDR1 WNHNN, CDR2 SYGVQD (reference sequence). The CDR3 runs 13 residues. CDR3 protein: CASSDAGGNEQYF. As DNA, the CDR3 is TGCGCCAGCAGTGATGCAGGGGGTAACGAGCAGTACTTC.

This clonotype was counted between two and nine times. The chain has TRBV5-1 and TRBJ1-6; D is perhaps TRBD1 (6 bases). The CDR3 is 15 residues long. Germline loops: CDR1 SGHRS, CDR2 YFSETQ. Trimming pared 0 bases from V and 5 bases from J, leaving 9 bases between. CDR3 region: CASSLGQADNSPLHF. In nucleotides, the CDR3 is TGCGCCAGCAGCTTGGGACAGGCGGATAATTCACCCCTCCACTTT.

The chain combines TRBV28 with TRBJ1-5; the match to TRBD1 covers 7 bases. Unmatched junction bases numbered 11, after V lost 5 bases and J lost 4 bases. This CDR3 comprises 16 residues. Per the germline V gene, CDR1 is MDHEN and CDR2 is SYDVKM. The CDR3: CASSTSQGRRNQPQHF. CDR3 DNA: TGTGCCAGCAGTACGTCACAGGGGCGGAGAAATCAGCCCCAGCATTTT.

The rearrangement uses TRBV24-1 and TRBJ2-3; D may correspond to TRBD1 or TRBD2 (5 bases each). V lost 3 bases, J lost 7 bases, and 16 bases lay in between. The germline gives CDR1 KGHDR, CDR2 SFDVKD. The CDR3 totals 15 residues. This CDR3 reads CATSDGTPGENTQYF. CDR3 nucleotides: TGTGCCACCAGTGATGGGACGCCAGGAGAGAATACGCAGTATTTT.

The chain couples TRBV12-3 or TRBV12-4 to TRBJ1-2, with D unresolved. The CDR3 sequence is 12 residues long. V was trimmed by 6 bases and J by 10 bases, leaving 15 bases between them. The CDR3 nucleotides read TGTGCCAGCAGGCTCCGGGCCGACGACTACACCTTC. Its protein is CASRLRADDYTF.

Of note for this clonotype: A much larger clone differs by one base, so this may be a read error. The V call is TRBV10-3, the J call TRBJ1-2, with 8 bases fitting TRBD1. CDR3 length: 13 residues. Germline V gene sequence: CDR1 ENHRY, CDR2 SYGVKD. CDR3 sequence: CATSERTGRSYTF. DNA for the CDR3: TGTGCCACCAGTGAACGGACAGGGAGGAGCTACACCTTC.

This clonotype has more than one count but fewer than ten. The chain employs TRBV5-5 and TRBJ1-5; no clear D gene. Germline-derived CDR1 and CDR2 are SGHKS and YYEKEE (reference sequence). CDR3 length: 15 residues. Deletions cut 4 bases from V and 2 bases from J, with 13 bases between. CDR3 nucleotide sequence: TGTGCCAGCAGCCGAGACGGGGTTGGCAATCAGCCCCAGCATTTT. As protein: CASSRDGVGNQPQHF.

Remarks on this clonotype: Being one base from a much bigger clone, this may be a read error. V and J are TRBV28 and TRBJ2-5, with 9 bases lining up with TRBD2. The J call may be faulty, since TRBJ2-7 better matches the DNA end. This CDR3 has 17 amino acids. Germline values: CDR1 MDHEN, CDR2 SYDVKM. The CDR3 spells CASSYASLAGFTDEQYF. CDR3 bases: TGTGCCAGCAGTTATGCCTCGCTAGCGGGGTTTACCGACGAGCAGTACTTC.